The sequence of this T cell receptor (beta chain) was determined in a study of blood T cell repertoires in COVID-19. The CDR3 spans 17 residues. The trim removed 0 bases at V and 1 base at J, leaving 1 base unmatched. Germline CDR1 is SGHRS and CDR2 is YFSETQ. Libraries were prepared by immunoSEQ multiplex PCR; TCRdb keeps only in-frame clonotypes and omits some of them. The data show over 450,000 clones, with roughly 89% seen just once and 0.8% to 0.9% held by the top ten. The sequence derives from a young man with COVID-19, enrolled during active disease. The sequencing sample was made of peripheral blood. The V call is TRBV5-1, the J call TRBJ2-3, with 14 bases fitting TRBD2. CDR3 loop: CASSLGTSGGRTDTQYF. CDR3 DNA: TGCGCCAGCAGCTTGGGGACTAGCGGGGGGCGCACAGATACGCAGTATTTT.